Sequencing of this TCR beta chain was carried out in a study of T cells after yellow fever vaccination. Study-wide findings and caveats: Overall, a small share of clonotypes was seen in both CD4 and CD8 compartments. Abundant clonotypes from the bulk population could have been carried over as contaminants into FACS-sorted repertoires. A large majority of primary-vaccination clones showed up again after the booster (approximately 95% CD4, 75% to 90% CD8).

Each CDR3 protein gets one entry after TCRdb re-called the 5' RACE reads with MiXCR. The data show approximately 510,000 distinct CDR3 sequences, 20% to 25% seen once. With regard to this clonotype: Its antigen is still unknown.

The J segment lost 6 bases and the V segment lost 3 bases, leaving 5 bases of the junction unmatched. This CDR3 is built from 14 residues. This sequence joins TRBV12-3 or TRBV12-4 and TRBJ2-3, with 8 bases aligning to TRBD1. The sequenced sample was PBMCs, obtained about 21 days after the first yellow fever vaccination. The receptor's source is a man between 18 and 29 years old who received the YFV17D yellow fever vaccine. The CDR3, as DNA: TGTGCCAGCAGTTTTCAGGGGGCGGGGGATACGCAGTATTTT. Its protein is CASSFQGAGDTQYF.